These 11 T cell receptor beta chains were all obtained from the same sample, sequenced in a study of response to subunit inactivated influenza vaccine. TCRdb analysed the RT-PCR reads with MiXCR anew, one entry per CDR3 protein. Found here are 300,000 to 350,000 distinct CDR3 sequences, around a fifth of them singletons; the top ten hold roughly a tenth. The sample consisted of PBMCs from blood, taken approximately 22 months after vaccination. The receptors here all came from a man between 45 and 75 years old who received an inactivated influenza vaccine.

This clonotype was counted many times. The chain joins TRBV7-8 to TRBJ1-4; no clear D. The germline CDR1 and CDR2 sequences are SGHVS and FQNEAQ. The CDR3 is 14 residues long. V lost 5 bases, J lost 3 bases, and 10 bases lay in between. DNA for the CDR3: TGTGCCAGCAGCCCTCGGGGTGCTAATGAAAAACTGTTTTTT. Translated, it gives CASSPRGANEKLFF. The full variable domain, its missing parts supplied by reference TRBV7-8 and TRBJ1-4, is GAGVSQSPRYKVAKRGQDVALRCDPISGHVSLFWYQQALGQGPEFLTYFQNEAQLDKSGLPSDRFFAERPEGSVSTLKIQRTQQEDSAVYLCASSPRGANEKLFFGSGTQLSVL.

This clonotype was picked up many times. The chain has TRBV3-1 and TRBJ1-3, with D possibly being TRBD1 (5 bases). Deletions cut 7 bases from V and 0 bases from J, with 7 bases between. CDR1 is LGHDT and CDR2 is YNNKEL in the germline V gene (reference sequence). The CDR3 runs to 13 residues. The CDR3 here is CASTGGSGNTIYF. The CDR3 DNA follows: TGTGCCAGCACGGGGGGCTCTGGAAACACCATATATTTT.

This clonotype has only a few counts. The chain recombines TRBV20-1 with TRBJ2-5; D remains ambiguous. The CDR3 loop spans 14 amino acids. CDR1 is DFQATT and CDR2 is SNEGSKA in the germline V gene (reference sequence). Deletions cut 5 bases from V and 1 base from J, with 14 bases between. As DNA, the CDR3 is TGCAGTGCTCGGACGCCCAGTCTCCAAGAGACCCAGTACTTC. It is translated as CSARTPSLQETQYF.

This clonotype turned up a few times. The CDR3 region is CASRPDRRNSPLHF. DNA of the CDR3: TGTGCCAGCAGACCAGACAGGCGCAATTCACCCCTCCACTTT. This chain links TRBV7-9 with TRBJ1-6, with a tentative D call TRBD1 (6 bases). CDR1 is SEHNR, CDR2 FQNEAQ, per germline (reference sequence). Trimming stripped 6 bases from V and 7 bases from J, with 13 bases between. This CDR3 contains 14 residues. Full variable domain (remainder filled in from reference TRBV7-9 and TRBJ1-6): DTGVSQNPRHKITKRGQNVTFRCDPISEHNRLYWYRQTLGQGPEFLTYFQNEAQLEKSRLLSDRFSAERPKGSFSTLEIQRTEQGDSAMYLCASRPDRRNSPLHFGNGTRLTVT.

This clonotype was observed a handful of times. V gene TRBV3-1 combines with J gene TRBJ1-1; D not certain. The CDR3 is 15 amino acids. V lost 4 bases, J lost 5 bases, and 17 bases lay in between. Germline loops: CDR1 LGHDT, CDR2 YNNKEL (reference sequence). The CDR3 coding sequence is TGTGCCAGCAGCCCCTGGACGGAGACCCCTACTGAAGCTTTCTTT. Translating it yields CASSPWTETPTEAFF.

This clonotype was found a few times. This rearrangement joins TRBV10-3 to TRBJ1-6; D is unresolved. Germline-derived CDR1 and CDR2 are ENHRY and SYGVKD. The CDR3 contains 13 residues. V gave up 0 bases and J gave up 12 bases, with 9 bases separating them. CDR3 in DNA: TGTGCCATCAGTGAGTCCCCCAGACAACCCCTCCACTTT. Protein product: CAISESPRQPLHF.

The CDR3 coding sequence is TGTGCCAGCAGTTTGCGAGCGGGAGTAGTGGAGACCCAGTACTTC. Translation: CASSLRAGVVETQYF. The chain couples TRBV12-3 or TRBV12-4 to TRBJ2-5, with TRBD2 identical over 8 bases. V lost 3 bases to trimming and J lost 5 bases; unmatched junction nucleotides: 8. This CDR3 region has 15 residues.

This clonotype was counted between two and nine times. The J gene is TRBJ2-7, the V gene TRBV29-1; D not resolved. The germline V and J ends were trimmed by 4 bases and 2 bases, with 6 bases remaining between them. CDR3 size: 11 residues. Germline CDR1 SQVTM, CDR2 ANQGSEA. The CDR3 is CSVGSTYEQYF. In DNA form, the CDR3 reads TGCAGCGTTGGTTCCACCTACGAGCAGTACTTC.

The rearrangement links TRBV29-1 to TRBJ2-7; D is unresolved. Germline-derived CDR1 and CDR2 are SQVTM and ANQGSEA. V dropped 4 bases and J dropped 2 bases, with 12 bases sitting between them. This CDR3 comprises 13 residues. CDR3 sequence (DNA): TGCAGCGTTGTTAGGACGGATACCTACGAGCAGTACTTC. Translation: CSVVRTDTYEQYF.

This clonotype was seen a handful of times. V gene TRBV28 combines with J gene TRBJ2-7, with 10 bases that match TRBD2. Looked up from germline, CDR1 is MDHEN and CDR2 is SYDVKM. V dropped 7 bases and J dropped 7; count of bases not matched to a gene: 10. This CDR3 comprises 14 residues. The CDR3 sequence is CASMEEREGGEQYF. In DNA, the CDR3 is TGTGCCAGCATGGAGGAGCGGGAGGGTGGTGAGCAGTACTTC. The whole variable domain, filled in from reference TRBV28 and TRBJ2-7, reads DVKVTQSSRYLVKRTGEKVFLECVQDMDHENMFWYRQDPGLGLRLIYFSYDVKMKEKGDIPEGYSVSREKKERFSLILESASTNQTSMYLCASMEEREGGEQYFGPGTRLTVT.

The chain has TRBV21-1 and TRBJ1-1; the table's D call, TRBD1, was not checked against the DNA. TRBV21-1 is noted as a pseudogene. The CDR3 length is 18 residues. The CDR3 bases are TGTGCCAGCAGCACCCATTTCGACAGGAAGCATATGAACACTGAAGCTTTCTTT. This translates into CASSTHFDRKHMNTEAFF.